This TCR beta chain derives from a study of OX40 agonist ivuxolimab in advanced cancers. Overall study: Patients were treated with ivuxolimab, an agonistic anti-OX40 (CD134) antibody.

Sequenced by immunoSEQ multiplex PCR; TCRdb stores in-frame clones only, minus some. Here the sample spans 30,000 to 40,000 clones, approximately 90% being singletons. Study-level points and caveats: Dose levels from 0.1 to 3.0 mg/kg saw CD4+ and CD8+ blood T cells expand clonally by week 6.

With regard to this clone: Its antigen is unidentified.

CDR3 length: 13 residues. The genes are TRBV21-1 and TRBJ2-5; TRBD1 was called by the table and not checked on the DNA. TRBV21-1 is a pseudogene locus. This sequence originates from an adult with an advanced solid tumor such as melanoma, head and neck, liver or kidney cancer. This material consisted of CD4+ or CD8+ T cells sorted from blood, taken in a trial of the OX40 agonist ivuxolimab. The CDR3 region is CASKQGNEETQYF. The CDR3 DNA is TGTGCCAGCAAACAGGGGAATGAAGAGACCCAGTACTTC.